A single T cell receptor (beta chain) is shown here with its context. The antigen is unknown. The data were obtained in a study of cytotoxic CD8 clonotypes in ibrutinib-treated CLL. About the research overall: IGHV unmutated 17 to 18; relapsed/refractory about a dozen; treatment-naive some 14. Samples yielded averages of 200,000 to 300,000 productive templates and tens of thousands of productive rearrangements. Responses comprised 24 partial and 2 complete; at median around 67 months, around 15 remained remitted and about twelve progressed. Study results and limitations: The study found baseline clonality above age-matched healthy donors, tracking circulating CD8+ T-cell counts.

The table came from immunoSEQ multiplex PCR; TCRdb's copy has only in-frame clones and leaves some out. The profile shows roughly 300,000 clones, around 77% of them singletons. Trimming shortened V by 5 bases and J by 1 base, and 11 bases separated the two germline ends. The CDR3 loop spans 15 amino acids. Germline CDR1 SGHVS, CDR2 FNYEAQ. The chain employs TRBV7-6 and TRBJ2-2, with D hard to call. This sequence originates from a human donor with chronic lymphocytic leukemia. The specimen was PBMCs, collected at disease progression, from a patient treated with ibrutinib. For the CDR3, the DNA is TGTGCCAGCAGCCAATGGACCCGGAACACCGGGGAGCTGTTTTTT. Amino acid sequence: CASSQWTRNTGELFF.